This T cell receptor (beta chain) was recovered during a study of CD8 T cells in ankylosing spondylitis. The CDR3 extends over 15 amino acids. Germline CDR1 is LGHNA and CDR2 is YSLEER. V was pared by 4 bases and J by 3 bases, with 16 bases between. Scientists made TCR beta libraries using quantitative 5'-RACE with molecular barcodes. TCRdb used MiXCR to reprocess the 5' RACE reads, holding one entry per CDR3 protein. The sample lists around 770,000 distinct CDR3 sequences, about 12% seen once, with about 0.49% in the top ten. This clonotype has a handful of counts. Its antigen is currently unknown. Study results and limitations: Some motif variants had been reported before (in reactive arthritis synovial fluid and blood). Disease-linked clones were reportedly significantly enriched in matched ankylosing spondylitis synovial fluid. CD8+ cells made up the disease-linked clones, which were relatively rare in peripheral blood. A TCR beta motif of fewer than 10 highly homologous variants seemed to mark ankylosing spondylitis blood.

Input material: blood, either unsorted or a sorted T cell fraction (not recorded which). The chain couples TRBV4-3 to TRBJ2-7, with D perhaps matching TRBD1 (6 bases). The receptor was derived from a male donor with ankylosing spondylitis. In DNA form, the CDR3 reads TGCGCCAGCAGCCTCGGCCCGACAGGAGACTACGAGCAGTACTTC. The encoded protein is CASSLGPTGDYEQYF.